The 4 T cell receptor beta chains presented below share a single source sample, sequenced in a study of CD4 T cells in relation to SARS-CoV-2 and coronaviruses. These receptors' targets are unknown. Clones were sequenced by immunoSEQ multiplex PCR, and TCRdb holds only the in-frame ones, with some missing. The sample holds 30,000 to 40,000 clones, under 85% seen once. Sequenced input: memory CD4+ T cells from PBMCs, cultured in vitro. All receptors come from an adult with COVID-19.

The chain has TRBV10-2 and TRBJ2-7, with D unclear. The length of the CDR3 is 15 residues. Germline V gives CDR1 WSHSY, CDR2 SAAADI. Trimming cost V 2 bases and J 0 bases, with 11 bases left between them. CDR3 coding DNA: TGCGCCAGCAGTGAGAGGCAGGCTAGCTCCTACGAGCAGTACTTC. Its protein is CASSERQASSYEQYF.

The V call is TRBV28, the J call TRBJ1-6; the match to TRBD1 covers 9 bases. Germline V CDR1 and CDR2: MDHEN, SYDVKM. V shed 4 bases, J shed 7 bases, and the junction held 2 bases outside the gene matches. This CDR3 spans 14 amino acids. The CDR3 DNA is TGTGCCAGCAGTTCGACAGGGGGGAATTCACCCCTCCACTTT. This gives the protein CASSSTGGNSPLHF.

V is TRBV7-2 and J is TRBJ2-7, with TRBD2 as a possible D gene (6 bases). CDR3 length: 14 amino acids. In germline, CDR1 is SGHTA, CDR2 FQGNSA. V dropped 4 bases and J dropped 1 base, with 11 bases sitting between them. The CDR3 DNA reads TGTGCCAGCAGCTCCCCGGGACTTTCCTACGAGCAGTACTTC. This codes for CASSSPGLSYEQYF.

The chain recombines TRBV6-5 with TRBJ2-7; D might be TRBD1 (6 bases). Germline values: CDR1 MNHEY, CDR2 SVGAGI. The CDR3 length is 15 residues. V lost 5 bases and J 4 bases, leaving 18 bases between the germline ends. CDR3 loop: CASSTGMGTSYEQYF. As DNA, the CDR3 is TGTGCCAGCAGTACCGGCATGGGGACATCATACGAGCAGTACTTC.